Presented here are 26 T cell receptor beta chains from one specimen sequenced in a study of blood T cell repertoires in COVID-19. TCRdb keeps only in-frame clones here, not all; method: immunoSEQ multiplex PCR. This sample has approximately 75,000 clones; about 88% occur once, and the top ten carry 6% to 6.5%. The sample was peripheral blood. The origin of the receptors is a man older than 75 with COVID-19, enrolled during active disease.

V gene TRBV5-1 combines with J gene TRBJ1-3, with unresolved D. Per the germline V gene, CDR1 is SGHRS and CDR2 is YFSETQ. Trimming took 4 bases from V and 0 from J, leaving 11 bases between them. The CDR3 covers 15 residues. The CDR3 region has the DNA TGCGCCAGCAGCCAGGAAGATAGCTCTGGAAACACCATATATTTT. Translation: CASSQEDSSGNTIYF.

The chain joins TRBV5-1 to TRBJ2-3, with 8 bases aligning to TRBD1. Germline values: CDR1 SGHRS, CDR2 YFSETQ. V lost 3 bases, J lost 4 bases, and 4 bases stayed unmatched. The CDR3 is 14 residues long. Here the CDR3 DNA reads TGCGCCAGCAGCTCGAGGACAGGGTCAGATACGCAGTATTTT. It translates to CASSSRTGSDTQYF.

The genes are TRBV5-1 and TRBJ1-5, with D uncertain. CDR1 is SGHRS and CDR2 is YFSETQ in the germline V gene. Trimming pared 0 bases from V and 0 bases from J, leaving 7 bases between. The CDR3 contains 15 residues. As DNA, the CDR3 is TGCGCCAGCAGCTTGGACGGTTATAGCAATCAGCCCCAGCATTTT. Translation: CASSLDGYSNQPQHF.

The chain carries TRBV5-1 and TRBJ2-1; D might be TRBD2 (7 bases). Per germline, CDR1 SGHRS and CDR2 YFSETQ. The CDR3 length is 18 residues. V was shortened by 6 bases and J by 2 bases, with 24 bases between the two germline ends. CDR3 sequence reads: CASMGGVGGGLPYNEQFF. As DNA, the CDR3 is TGCGCCAGCATGGGGGGTGTTGGCGGGGGCCTCCCCTACAATGAGCAGTTCTTC.

The sample holds a few counts of this clone. This chain links TRBV28 with TRBJ2-3; the match to TRBD2 covers 9 bases. With V trimmed by 5 bases and J by 3 bases, 9 bases remained unmatched. This CDR3 contains 16 residues. Germline CDR1 is MDHEN and CDR2 is SYDVKM. For the CDR3, the DNA is TGTGCCAGCAGTCCCTTTGAAGCGGGGGGAACAGATACGCAGTATTTT. The encoded protein is CASSPFEAGGTDTQYF.

The rearrangement joins TRBV7-2 to TRBJ2-7, with 8 bases matching TRBD1. CDR3 length: 15 amino acids. The V and J ends lost 1 base and 2 bases, in that order; junction bases with no gene match: 4. Germline CDR1 reads SGHTA; CDR2 reads FQGNSA. The CDR3 coding sequence is TGTGCCAGCAGCTTAGGGGGGACAGGACCCTACGAGCAGTACTTC. This encodes CASSLGGTGPYEQYF.

The chain recombines TRBV5-1 with TRBJ1-1; no clear D gene. V was trimmed by 2 bases and J by 0 bases, leaving 17 bases between them. In germline, CDR1 is SGHRS, CDR2 YFSETQ. The CDR3 is made up of 17 amino acids. The CDR3 loop reads CASSFDTRLIMNTEAFF. CDR3 DNA sequence: TGCGCCAGCAGCTTCGACACCCGATTGATTATGAACACTGAAGCTTTCTTT.

The V gene is TRBV6-1, the J gene TRBJ1-5; D not resolved. Trimming cost V 3 bases and J 0 bases, with 9 bases left between them. Germline V gene sequence: CDR1 MNHNS, CDR2 SASEGT. The CDR3 has 15 amino acids. CDR3 bases: TGTGCCAGCAGTGATCGCGGGAATAGCAATCAGCCCCAGCATTTT. It encodes CASSDRGNSNQPQHF.

This clone was observed a single time. This sequence joins TRBV6-2 or TRBV6-3 and TRBJ2-7, with D unresolved. The ends were cut back, 2 bases at V and 5 bases at J, with 7 bases in the middle. Germline V CDR1 and CDR2: MNHEY, SVGEGT. The CDR3 runs to 12 residues. CDR3 in DNA: TGTGCCAGCAGTTACGCGCGCCACGAGCAGTACTTC. Its protein product is CASSYARHEQYF.

The V call is TRBV12-3 or TRBV12-4, the J call TRBJ1-6; D is perhaps TRBD1 (5 bases). This CDR3 has 13 residues. With 2 bases removed from V and 7 bases from J, the gap between germline ends came to 6 bases. The CDR3 is CASSLKGNSPLHF. The CDR3 DNA reads TGTGCCAGCAGTTTAAAGGGGAATTCACCCCTCCACTTT.

In nucleotides, the CDR3 is TGTGCCAGTAGCGCTGGACACACCAATCAGCCCCAGCATTTT. Translated: CASSAGHTNQPQHF. The rearrangement uses TRBV19 and TRBJ1-5; TRBD1 might be the D (5 bases). The CDR3 has 14 amino acids. Trimming left V 6 bases short and J 3 bases short, with 12 bases between. Germline V lookup: CDR1 LNHDA, CDR2 SQIVND (reference sequence).

The rearrangement joins TRBV7-2 to TRBJ2-3; TRBD2 is a possible D gene (5 bases). The CDR3 consists of 14 residues. Looked up from germline, CDR1 is SGHTA and CDR2 is FQGNSA. The ends were cut back, 5 bases at V and 4 bases at J, with 13 bases in the middle. The CDR3 reads CASSPGLAPDTQYF. CDR3 bases: TGTGCCAGCAGCCCCGGGCTAGCCCCAGATACGCAGTATTTT.

The genes are TRBV7-9 and TRBJ1-1; 11 nucleotides match TRBD1. Trimming at V came to 5 bases and at J to 4 bases, leaving 6 bases not matched to a gene. The CDR3 runs 15 residues. Looked up from germline, CDR1 is SEHNR and CDR2 is FQNEAQ (reference sequence). The CDR3 DNA sequence: TGTGCCAGCAGCCCGGACAGGGGGCGAGGCACTGAAGCTTTCTTT. Protein product: CASSPDRGRGTEAFF.

The chain couples TRBV2 to TRBJ1-5; TRBD1 matches at 8 bases. The length of the CDR3 is 14 residues. V trimming: 6 bases; J trimming: 5 bases; junction bases outside the gene matches: 6. CDR1 is SNHLY and CDR2 is FYNNEI in the germline V gene. CDR3 nucleotide sequence: TGTGCCAGCAGACGTCAGGGGGCCGATCAGCCCCAGCATTTT. Its translation is CASRRQGADQPQHF.

The CDR3 DNA reads TGTGCCAGCAGTTACCCACAACTAGCGGGAGAGACCCAGTACTTC. Residues: CASSYPQLAGETQYF. J is TRBJ2-5 and V is TRBV6-2 or TRBV6-3, with TRBD2 matching 9 bases. There are 15 residues in the CDR3. With 2 bases clipped from V and 4 bases from J, the junction kept 5 bases outside the gene matches. Germline CDR1 reads MNHEY; CDR2 reads SVGEGT.

V and J are TRBV27 and TRBJ1-2, with D possibly being TRBD1 (5 bases). The germline CDR1 and CDR2 sequences are MNHEY and SMNVEV (reference sequence). The CDR3 covers 15 residues. V lost 6 bases and J lost 3, with 17 bases in between. CDR3 sequence (DNA): TGTGCCAGCAGGATAGACAGTCAGCTTGACTATGGCTACACCTTC. This encodes CASRIDSQLDYGYTF.

CDR3 DNA sequence: TGTGCCAGCAGCTTAGTCGCCGGGGGGATCTACGAGCAGTACTTC. Translated: CASSLVAGGIYEQYF. J is TRBJ2-7 and V is TRBV11-3, with 7 bases aligning to TRBD2. The length of the CDR3 is 15 residues. Trimming cost V 1 base and J 3 bases; bases outside gene matches: 6. CDR1 is SGHNT, CDR2 YENEEA, per germline.

This clone was detected a few times. The chain uses TRBV6-2 or TRBV6-3 and TRBJ1-1, with 10 bases that match TRBD1. There are 20 residues in the CDR3. V lost 0 bases to trimming and J lost 1 base; unmatched junction nucleotides: 14. Germline V gene lookup returns CDR1 MNHEY and CDR2 SVGEGT. This CDR3 reads CASSYSPIRQGAKRNTEAFF. CDR3 nucleotides: TGTGCCAGCAGTTACTCGCCGATCCGACAGGGGGCGAAGAGGAACACTGAAGCTTTCTTT.

This clone was detected only a few times. CDR3 residues: CASSYSRSLDQETQYF. The CDR3 nucleotides read TGTGCCAGCAGTTACTCGAGAAGTTTGGACCAAGAGACCCAGTACTTC. The rearrangement links TRBV6-5 to TRBJ2-5; the D is unclear. The CDR3 has 16 amino acids. Germline CDR1 reads MNHEY; CDR2 reads SVGAGI. V lost 0 bases and J 0 bases, leaving 11 bases between the germline ends.

CDR3 sequence (DNA): TGTGCCAGAAGCCCTATCACGAGCTTAATTACAGGGGGCGGCAATCAGCCCCAGCATTTT. Amino acids: CARSPITSLITGGGNQPQHF. This chain uses TRBV5-3 with TRBJ1-5; TRBD1 agrees at 9 bases. TRBV5-3 has ORF status, its function being uncertain. V shed 4 bases, J shed 2 bases, and the junction held 19 bases outside the gene matches. The CDR3 has 20 amino acids.

The chain employs TRBV28 and TRBJ2-1, with TRBD2 matching 12 bases. This CDR3 contains 15 residues. Unmatched junction bases numbered 2, after V lost 6 bases and J lost 2 bases. CDR1 and CDR2 (germline): MDHEN, SYDVKM. CDR3 nucleotide sequence: TGTGCCAGCAGACTAGCGGGGGGAGCCTACAATGAGCAGTTCTTC. It is translated as CASRLAGGAYNEQFF.

The chain uses TRBV7-2 and TRBJ1-1; D gene unclear. The CDR3 has 14 residues. Germline V gives CDR1 SGHTA, CDR2 FQGNSA. The ends were cut back, 2 bases at V and 4 bases at J, with 11 bases in the middle. CDR3 DNA: TGTGCCAGCAGCTTAACGAGGAGTACCACTGAAGCTTTCTTT. Translation gives CASSLTRSTTEAFF. The whole variable domain, filled in from reference TRBV7-2 and TRBJ1-1, reads GAGVSQSPSNKVTEKGKDVELRCDPISGHTALYWYRQSLGQGLEFLIYFQGNSAPDKSGLPSDRFSAERTGGSVSTLTIQRTQQEDSAVYLCASSLTRSTTEAFFGQGTRLTVV.

This chain uses TRBV11-2 with TRBJ2-7; 8 bases line up with TRBD1. CDR1 and CDR2 from the germline V gene are SGHAT and FQNNGV. The CDR3 runs to 16 residues. V trimming: 3 bases; J trimming: 1 base; junction bases outside the gene matches: 8. The CDR3 reads CASSFSGGYTSYEQYF. CDR3 DNA sequence: TGTGCCAGCAGCTTTTCAGGGGGCTATACATCCTACGAGCAGTACTTC.

This clone appeared once. The chain is built from TRBV7-3 and TRBJ2-4; 7 positions agree with TRBD1. The V and J ends lost 2 bases and 5 bases, in that order; junction bases with no gene match: 0. In germline, CDR1 is SGHTA, CDR2 FQGTGA. The length of the CDR3 is 13 residues. In DNA, the CDR3 is TGTGCCAGCAGCTTAGACAGGGAAAACATTCAGTACTTC. It yields the protein CASSLDRENIQYF.

The gene calls are TRBV9 and TRBJ2-1; TRBD2 matches at 8 bases. The length of the CDR3 is 15 residues. V shed 0 bases and J 5 bases; nucleotides not matched to a gene: 4. Per the germline V gene, CDR1 is SGDLS and CDR2 is YYNGEE. CDR3 coding DNA: TGTGCCAGCAGCGTAGGAAGCGGGAGCGACAATGAGCAGTTCTTC. Its translation is CASSVGSGSDNEQFF.

The chain recombines TRBV18 with TRBJ1-1; possible D gene TRBD1, 5 bases. From germline, CDR1 is KGHSH and CDR2 LQKENI. CDR3 length equals 15 residues. V was shortened by 4 bases and J by 0 bases, with 12 bases between the two germline ends. CDR3 nucleotides: TGTGCCAGCTCACTTAATGGGGGGATGAACACTGAAGCTTTCTTT. Its translation is CASSLNGGMNTEAFF.